The source of this T cell receptor (beta chain) is a study of shared clonotypes between healthy human individuals. Naive CD8 cells lacked CD45RO, underwent positive selection for CCR7 and left out terminally differentiated effector memory CD45RA+ cells. Assay used: immunoSEQ multiplex PCR; TCRdb lists only in-frame clones, some missing. Of approximately 2,000,000 clones listed, 80% to 95% were seen once; the top ten hold about 1.7%. The sequenced sample was naive CD8+ T cells from PBMCs. The receptor was derived from a young man in good health. Some clones in this sample may be carry-over from other donors' samples.

CDR3 nucleotide sequence: TGTGCCAGTAGTATAGAGGCAGGGGGTGTCGAGCAGTACTTC. Protein product: CASSIEAGGVEQYF. The rearrangement joins TRBV19 to TRBJ2-7; 7 bases match TRBD1. V trimming: 0 bases; J trimming: 6 bases; junction bases outside the gene matches: 5. The CDR3 extends over 14 amino acids. Per the germline V gene, CDR1 is LNHDA and CDR2 is SQIVND (reference sequence).